This T cell receptor (beta chain) was obtained from a study of blood T cell repertoires in COVID-19. On the study more broadly: Sites in the United States, Italy and Spain provided acute and convalescent COVID-19 samples. From T cells, B-cell-depleted T cells, or PBMCs came the material, which was cDNA or gDNA.

In the original processing: How many nucleated cells were present was estimated from reference gene primer amplification. Libraries were prepared by immunoSEQ multiplex PCR; TCRdb keeps only in-frame clonotypes and omits some of them. The V and J calls and clone size are taken from that table; D and trimming were inferred from the DNA. The sample has about 290,000 clones; roughly nine tenths are singletons. V gave up 3 bases and J gave up 6 bases, with 12 bases separating them. The CDR3 contains 13 residues. The clonotype originates from a middle-aged woman who had recovered from COVID-19. The sequenced material came from peripheral blood. This chain uses TRBV12-3 or TRBV12-4 with TRBJ2-7; D is unclear. In DNA form, the CDR3 reads TGTGCCAGCAGTTTTAGAATAGTGCTCGAGCAGTACTTC. It is translated as CASSFRIVLEQYF.